A single sample gave rise to the 23 T cell receptor beta chains below, sequenced in a study of cytomegalovirus exposure and HLA in healthy donors. Amplification used 60 Vbeta primers and 13 Jbeta primers. Here immunoSEQ multiplex PCR was the method, and the copy in TCRdb shows in-frame clones only, minus some. The data contain some 200,000 clones, around 83% of them singletons. Sequenced: PBMCs. The receptors originated from a woman aged 35 to 49 in good health and CMV-seronegative.

The chain combines TRBV27 with TRBJ2-3; 9 bases match TRBD2. J gave up 1 base and V 6 bases, and 8 bases lay outside the gene matches. The CDR3 is made up of 16 amino acids. Looked up from germline, CDR1 is MNHEY and CDR2 is SMNVEV (reference sequence). The CDR3 coding sequence is TGTGCCAGCAGACCTAGACTAGCGGATGGCACAGATACGCAGTATTTT. It encodes CASRPRLADGTDTQYF.

The V gene is TRBV4-2, the J gene TRBJ1-4; D possibly corresponds to TRBD1 (6 bases). This CDR3 comprises 14 residues. The ends were cut back, 7 bases at V and 4 bases at J, with 13 bases in the middle. The germline CDR1 and CDR2 sequences are LGHNA and YNFKEQ. In nucleotides, the CDR3 is TGTGCCAGCAAAAAAAGGACAGATAATGAAAAACTGTTTTTT. Encoded protein: CASKKRTDNEKLFF.

This clone was observed once. The chain links TRBV6-1 to TRBJ2-1, with 8 bases fitting TRBD1. CDR3 length: 18 amino acids. Trimming took 0 bases from V and 5 from J; bases not matched to a gene: 12. CDR1 is MNHNS and CDR2 is SASEGT in the germline V gene. The CDR3: CASSEAPIITTGDNEQFF. The CDR3 coding sequence is TGTGCCAGCAGTGAAGCCCCAATTATCACGACAGGGGACAATGAGCAGTTCTTC.

J is TRBJ2-3 and V is TRBV15, with 7 bases matching TRBD1. Germline assignment: CDR1 LNHNV and CDR2 YYDKDF (reference sequence). The CDR3 has 17 amino acids. V was clipped by 0 bases and J by 0 bases; unmatched bases: 6. CDR3 bases: TGTGCCACCAGCAGAGATCATACAGGGGCTAGCACAGATACGCAGTATTTT. This translates into CATSRDHTGASTDTQYF.

The V call is TRBV7-9, the J call TRBJ1-1, with 7 bases identical to TRBD1. The CDR3 has 16 amino acids. Germline assignment: CDR1 SEHNR and CDR2 FQNEAQ (reference sequence). After removal of 7 bases from V and 1 base from J, the junction contained 12 bases not matched to a gene. The DNA for the CDR3 is TGTGCCAGCAACATTAATACAGGGGTCGGGAACACTGAAGCTTTCTTT. Encoded protein: CASNINTGVGNTEAFF.

This clone was counted once. The genes are TRBV6-1 and TRBJ2-1, with D possibly being TRBD1 (6 bases). With 7 bases removed from V and 4 bases from J, the gap between germline ends came to 17 bases. The V gene's germline CDR1 is MNHNS and CDR2 SASEGT. The CDR3 is made up of 15 amino acids. The CDR3 region is CASTQGIGMYNEQFF. CDR3 sequence (DNA): TGTGCCAGCACCCAGGGGATAGGGATGTACAATGAGCAGTTCTTC.

This chain uses TRBV6-5 with TRBJ1-3, with TRBD1 identical over 11 bases. From germline, CDR1 is MNHEY and CDR2 SVGAGI. This CDR3 has 15 amino acids. Unmatched junction bases numbered 4, after V lost 5 bases and J lost 4 bases. CDR3 bases: TGTGCCAGCAGTCGGGACAGGGGGAACGGAAACACCATATATTTT. This encodes CASSRDRGNGNTIYF.

This sequence joins TRBV28 and TRBJ1-5; 8 bases map to TRBD1. The V segment lost 5 bases and the J segment 5 bases; nucleotides outside the gene matches: 14. Germline CDR1 reads MDHEN; CDR2 reads SYDVKM. The CDR3 contains 17 residues. DNA of the CDR3: TGTGCCAGCAGTCAATTCACAGGGGGTAGAAGGCATCAGCCCCAGCATTTT. Protein product: CASSQFTGGRRHQPQHF.

This clone was recorded once. J is TRBJ2-1 and V is TRBV7-6; possible D gene TRBD2, 6 bases. The CDR3 runs to 18 residues. Looked up from germline, CDR1 is SGHVS and CDR2 is FNYEAQ. V was pared by 1 base and J by 0 bases, with 16 bases between. The CDR3 sequence: CASSLVPGSLGSYNEQFF. CDR3 nucleotide sequence: TGTGCCAGCAGCTTAGTGCCCGGGAGTCTCGGCTCCTACAATGAGCAGTTCTTC. The complete variable domain, with remaining parts taken from reference TRBV7-6 and TRBJ2-1, reads GAGVSQSPRYKVTKRGQDVALRCDPISGHVSLYWYRQALGQGPEFLTYFNYEAQQDKSGLPNDRFSAERPEGSISTLTIQRTEQRDSAMYRCASSLVPGSLGSYNEQFFGPGTRLTVL.

The count of this clone is one. The J gene is TRBJ1-5, the V gene TRBV7-2, with 7 nucleotides matching TRBD1. This CDR3 is 18 amino acids long. CDR1 is SGHTA and CDR2 is FQGNSA in the germline V gene. J was trimmed by 0 bases and V by 4 bases; bases with no gene match: 12. CDR3 sequence (DNA): TGTGCCAGCAGCTCCCGGCCGGCAGGGGGTTATAGCAATCAGCCCCAGCATTTT. Translated, it gives CASSSRPAGGYSNQPQHF.

J is TRBJ1-4 and V is TRBV28, with D possibly being TRBD1 (6 bases). The CDR3 totals 16 residues. V was pared by 6 bases and J by 8 bases, with 22 bases between. The germline V gene has CDR1 MDHEN and CDR2 SYDVKM. This chain's CDR3 is CASRKKTGQVGEKLFF. The CDR3, as DNA: TGTGCCAGCAGGAAGAAAACAGGGCAGGTTGGCGAAAAACTGTTTTTT.

The CDR3 protein is CASSPVRSTAGDYGYTF. DNA of the CDR3: TGTGCCAGCTCCCCCGTTCGCTCCACGGCGGGGGACTATGGCTACACCTTC. This sequence joins TRBV18 and TRBJ1-2, with D perhaps matching TRBD1 (5 bases). V lost 6 bases and J lost 3, with 23 bases in between. The CDR3 is 17 residues long. Germline CDR1 KGHSH, CDR2 LQKENI.

The genes are TRBV7-6 and TRBJ2-1; the D is unclear. The germline CDR1 and CDR2 sequences are SGHVS and FNYEAQ. V dropped 5 bases and J dropped 2 bases, with 7 bases sitting between them. This CDR3 has 13 amino acids. The CDR3: CASSVLPYNEQFF. Written as DNA, the CDR3 is TGTGCCAGCAGCGTCCTTCCCTACAATGAGCAGTTCTTC.

This clone appeared a few times. The chain combines TRBV5-5 with TRBJ2-2, with 7 bases lining up with TRBD2. Looked up from germline, CDR1 is SGHKS and CDR2 is YYEKEE (reference sequence). J gave up 4 bases and V 4 bases, and 10 bases lay outside the gene matches. The CDR3 loop spans 16 amino acids. CDR3 nucleotide sequence: TGTGCCAGCAGCCCAGGACTAGATTTTAGCACCGGGGAGCTGTTTTTT. This translates into CASSPGLDFSTGELFF.

The chain uses TRBV9 and TRBJ2-2; D perhaps matches TRBD2 (5 bases). The CDR3 loop spans 14 amino acids. V shed 0 bases and J shed 5 bases, with 8 bases lying between them. Germline CDR1 and CDR2: SGDLS and YYNGEE. The CDR3 here is CASSVGPGTGELFF. Written as DNA, the CDR3 is TGTGCCAGCAGCGTAGGACCGGGAACCGGGGAGCTGTTTTTT. The complete variable domain, with remaining parts taken from reference TRBV9 and TRBJ2-2, reads DSGVTQTPKHLITATGQRVTLRCSPRSGDLSVYWYQQSLDQGLQFLIQYYNGEERAKGNILERFSAQQFPDLHSELNLSSLELGDSALYFCASSVGPGTGELFFGEGSRLTVL.

This chain connects TRBV10-1 to TRBJ2-3; D is perhaps TRBD2 (5 bases). Per germline, CDR1 WNHNN and CDR2 SYGVQD (reference sequence). The CDR3 extends over 14 amino acids. Trimming removed 3 bases at V and 0 bases at J, with 7 bases between. The CDR3 bases are TGCGCCAGCAGTGAAGGCGGGAGCACAGATACGCAGTATTTT. Translating it yields CASSEGGSTDTQYF.

This chain connects TRBV5-1 to TRBJ1-1, with D unclear. Germline V CDR1 and CDR2: SGHRS, YFSETQ. CDR3 length: 14 amino acids. V gave up 7 bases and J gave up 4 bases, with 17 bases separating them. The CDR3 loop is CASSPRTGSTEAFF. The CDR3 coding sequence is TGCGCCAGCTCGCCCCGGACGGGAAGCACTGAAGCTTTCTTT.

This chain connects TRBV7-2 to TRBJ2-3; D is possibly TRBD2 (7 bases). Germline V lookup: CDR1 SGHTA, CDR2 FQGNSA. Deletions cut 1 base from V and 3 bases from J, with 14 bases between. The CDR3 is made up of 16 amino acids. CDR3 sequence: CASSLVLGGPTDTQYF. Written as DNA, the CDR3 is TGTGCCAGCAGCTTAGTATTGGGGGGGCCTACAGATACGCAGTATTTT.

This chain connects TRBV30 to TRBJ1-2; D is ambiguous. The CDR3 totals 14 residues. Trimming left V 0 bases short and J 2 bases short, with 10 bases between. CDR1 is GTSNPN and CDR2 is SVGIG in the germline V gene (reference sequence). The CDR3 DNA sequence: TGTGCCTGGAGTGTACCGCCAGGAAACTATGGCTACACCTTC. It translates to CAWSVPPGNYGYTF.

The chain carries TRBV5-1 and TRBJ2-6; 14 bases agree with TRBD2. There are 21 residues in the CDR3. The germline V gene encodes CDR1 SGHRS and CDR2 YFSETQ. V was pared by 4 bases and J by 2 bases, with 14 bases of the junction left unmatched. The DNA of the CDR3 is TGCGCCAGCAGCAGATACGGGACTAGCGGGAGTTTTGTCCCTGGGGCCAACGTCCTGACTTTC. It translates to CASSRYGTSGSFVPGANVLTF.

Only one count was recorded for this clone. The rearrangement joins TRBV19 to TRBJ1-1; 8 bases map to TRBD1. The CDR3 loop spans 14 amino acids. V was clipped by 5 bases and J by 5 bases; unmatched bases: 7. CDR1 and CDR2 from the germline V gene are LNHDA and SQIVND (reference sequence). The CDR3 here is CASSLQGVRTEAFF. The CDR3 region has the DNA TGTGCCAGTAGTTTACAGGGGGTGCGGACTGAAGCTTTCTTT.

The CDR3 sequence is CASSSDKTGPNEKLFF. DNA for the CDR3: TGTGCCAGCAGTTCAGATAAGACAGGACCTAATGAAAAACTGTTTTTT. V and J are TRBV28 and TRBJ1-4; possible D gene TRBD1, 6 bases. The CDR3 totals 16 residues. V was cut by 4 bases and J by 3 bases, with 15 bases left in between. The germline gives CDR1 MDHEN, CDR2 SYDVKM. Complete variable domain (other parts from reference TRBV28 and TRBJ1-4): DVKVTQSSRYLVKRTGEKVFLECVQDMDHENMFWYRQDPGLGLRLIYFSYDVKMKEKGDIPEGYSVSREKKERFSLILESASTNQTSMYLCASSSDKTGPNEKLFFGSGTQLSVL.

This chain uses TRBV4-1 with TRBJ2-7; 7 bases line up with TRBD2. With 3 bases clipped from V and 1 base from J, the junction kept 3 bases outside the gene matches. Per the germline V gene, CDR1 is MGHRA and CDR2 is YSYEKL. The CDR3 contains 14 residues. In DNA, the CDR3 is TGCGCCAGCAGCCAGACGGGGGGATCCTACGAGCAGTACTTC. It specifies CASSQTGGSYEQYF.